A single sample gave rise to the 21 T cell receptor beta chains below, sequenced in a study of T-cell memory formation after mild COVID-19. TCRdb redid the calling of the 5' RACE reads with MiXCR, one entry per CDR3 protein. The profile covers 400,000 or so distinct CDR3 sequences, with 20% to 25% appearing a single time and under 15% taken by the ten largest. The source material was PBMCs or a T cell subset sorted from them (not recorded which). Receptor source: an adult woman who had mild COVID-19 (a few samples of this study predate the infection). Cell type and time point are not known.

The sample holds one count of this clonotype. V is TRBV30 and J is TRBJ2-7, with D unclear. The V gene lost 5 bases and the J gene lost 3 bases, with 5 bases spanning the gap. Looked up from germline, CDR1 is GTSNPN and CDR2 is SVGIG (reference sequence). The CDR3 length is 10 residues. The CDR3 DNA sequence: TGTGCCTGGGGACGCTACGAGCAGTACTTC. Amino acids: CAWGRYEQYF.

V gene TRBV6-1 combines with J gene TRBJ2-7; 10 bases are a match to TRBD1. The CDR3 length is 16 residues. Germline V gives CDR1 MNHNS, CDR2 SASEGT. J was trimmed by 2 bases and V by 6 bases; bases with no gene match: 10. CDR3 sequence: CASRDLSGQGPYEQYF. The CDR3 DNA is TGTGCCAGCAGAGACTTATCGGGACAGGGGCCCTACGAGCAGTACTTC.

In this sample, this clonotype turned up a few times. The J gene is TRBJ2-5, the V gene TRBV20-1, with D possibly being TRBD1 (6 bases). Between the trimmed V and J ends, which lost 0 bases and 3 bases, there was a span of 11 bases. This CDR3 spans 14 amino acids. Germline V gene data show CDR1 as DFQATT and CDR2 as SNEGSKA (reference sequence). The CDR3 region has the DNA TGCAGTGCTAGAGATGAAACAGGGAAAGAGACCCAGTACTTC. Protein sequence: CSARDETGKETQYF.

The V and J genes are TRBV11-1 and TRBJ2-7; 8 positions match TRBD1. Germline CDR1 and CDR2: SGHAT and FQDESV (reference sequence). The CDR3 has 15 residues. J gave up 1 base and V 5 bases, and 7 bases lay outside the gene matches. The CDR3 nucleotides read TGTGCCAGCAGCGTCACCGGACAGGGATCCTACGAGCAGTACTTC. It is translated as CASSVTGQGSYEQYF.

This clonotype was seen many times. The chain's CDR3 is CASSPDGAGQSYNEQFF. Written as DNA, the CDR3 is TGTGCCAGCAGCCCCGACGGGGCGGGGCAATCCTACAATGAGCAGTTCTTC. This chain uses TRBV12-3 or TRBV12-4 with TRBJ2-1; tentatively, D is TRBD2 (6 bases). CDR3 length: 17 amino acids. The V gene lost 6 bases and the J gene lost 1 base, with 19 bases spanning the gap.

The V and J genes are TRBV2 and TRBJ2-2, with 7 positions matching TRBD1. The CDR3 is 16 amino acids. V lost 3 bases, J lost 0 bases, and 4 bases stayed unmatched. Germline CDR1 reads SNHLY; CDR2 reads FYNNEI. The CDR3 is CASSDDRAPNTGELFF. The CDR3 nucleotides are TGTGCCAGCAGTGACGACAGGGCGCCGAACACCGGGGAGCTGTTTTTT. Drawing the rest from reference TRBV2 and TRBJ2-2, the complete variable domain is EPEVTQTPSHQVTQMGQEVILRCVPISNHLYFYWYRQILGQKVEFLVSFYNNEISEKSEIFDDQFSVERPDGSNFTLKIRSTKLEDSAMYFCASSDDRAPNTGELFFGEGSRLTVL.

The table lists this clonotype with a few counts. This sequence joins TRBV12-3 or TRBV12-4 and TRBJ2-7, with D possibly being TRBD1 (6 bases). Trimming shortened V by 6 bases and J by 2 bases, and 14 bases separated the two germline ends. The CDR3 has 14 residues. The CDR3 sequence is CASSPGDPPYEQYF. CDR3 in DNA: TGTGCCAGCAGCCCAGGGGACCCTCCCTACGAGCAGTACTTC.

This clonotype was counted a few times. The V gene is TRBV6-5, the J gene TRBJ2-5, with 12 positions matching TRBD2. The trim removed 0 bases at V and 5 bases at J, leaving 7 bases unmatched. The CDR3 covers 17 residues. Germline V gene lookup returns CDR1 MNHEY and CDR2 SVGAGI. The CDR3, as DNA: TGTGCCAGCAGTTACTCGAAAACTAGCGGGAGGCACGAGACCCAGTACTTC. Protein product: CASSYSKTSGRHETQYF.

In its sample, this clonotype was seen many times. This chain uses TRBV12-3 or TRBV12-4 with TRBJ1-2; 7 bases line up with TRBD1. This CDR3 has 13 residues. With 1 base clipped from V and 4 bases from J, the junction kept 0 bases outside the gene matches. CDR3: CASSLGTGYGYTF. As DNA, the CDR3 is TGTGCCAGCAGTTTAGGGACAGGCTATGGCTACACCTTC.

This clonotype was seen a few times. The chain employs TRBV12-3 or TRBV12-4 and TRBJ2-3, with 9 bases identical to TRBD2. The CDR3 has 15 residues. V shed 7 bases and J 5 bases; nucleotides not matched to a gene: 10. DNA for the CDR3: TGTGCCAGCATCCCGGCGCGGGGGGGCGTAGATACGCAGTATTTT. Protein sequence: CASIPARGGVDTQYF.

The chain uses TRBV11-2 and TRBJ2-7; no clear D gene. The CDR3 covers 14 residues. The germline CDR1 and CDR2 sequences are SGHAT and FQNNGV. V lost 0 bases and J 3 bases, leaving 9 bases between the germline ends. The CDR3 DNA reads TGTGCCAGCAGCTTAGACAGGTCAGGCTACGAGCAGTACTTC. It is translated as CASSLDRSGYEQYF.

This sequence joins TRBV7-2 and TRBJ2-2; 11 bases map to TRBD2. Germline V gives CDR1 SGHTA, CDR2 FQGNSA. V was clipped by 5 bases and J by 6 bases; unmatched bases: 8. This CDR3 has 16 residues. The CDR3 bases are TGTGCCAGCAGCCAAACAGCACTAGCGGGAGCCGGGGAGCTGTTTTTT. Its protein is CASSQTALAGAGELFF.

This clonotype was counted ten times or more. The chain links TRBV7-2 to TRBJ1-2; D possibly corresponds to TRBD1 (5 bases). The CDR3 consists of 15 residues. V gave up 5 bases and J gave up 0 bases, with 13 bases separating them. Germline CDR1 SGHTA, CDR2 FQGNSA. CDR3 sequence: CASSPSGATNYGYTF. CDR3 nucleotides: TGTGCCAGCAGCCCCAGCGGGGCTACTAACTATGGCTACACCTTC.

The rearrangement joins TRBV19 to TRBJ1-5; D might be TRBD1 (5 bases). The germline gives CDR1 LNHDA, CDR2 SQIVND (reference sequence). V lost 6 bases, J lost 11 bases, and 11 bases lay in between. The CDR3 is 11 amino acids. CDR3 coding DNA: TGTGCCAGTAGGGGGGGAGGGTCCCAGCATTTT. Encoded protein: CASRGGGSQHF.

V gene TRBV5-1 combines with J gene TRBJ1-1; 10 bases agree with TRBD1. J was trimmed by 1 base and V by 5 bases; bases with no gene match: 8. Germline loops: CDR1 SGHRS, CDR2 YFSETQ. CDR3 length: 16 residues. CDR3 sequence reads: CASRSDRDRGNTEAFF. The CDR3 coding sequence is TGCGCCAGCAGGTCGGACCGGGACAGGGGGAACACTGAAGCTTTCTTT.

The chain joins TRBV20-1 to TRBJ2-7; 10 bases match TRBD2. The CDR3 has 16 amino acids. Germline V gene lookup returns CDR1 DFQATT and CDR2 SNEGSKA (reference sequence). The J segment lost 3 bases and the V segment lost 0 bases, leaving 8 bases of the junction unmatched. CDR3 amino acids: CSARDSRTSGVYEQYF. The CDR3 region has the DNA TGCAGTGCTAGAGATTCTCGGACTAGCGGAGTCTACGAGCAGTACTTC.

The table lists this clonotype with many counts. The V gene is TRBV7-6, the J gene TRBJ2-7; 7 nucleotides agree with TRBD2. J lost 5 bases, V lost 4 bases, and 11 bases had no gene match. This CDR3 is 15 amino acids long. Germline CDR1 and CDR2: SGHVS and FNYEAQ. The DNA of the CDR3 is TGTGCCAGCAGCTCCTTAGCGGGTCCGGCCGACGAGCAGTACTTC. This sequence encodes CASSSLAGPADEQYF.

This clonotype was picked up one time. This sequence joins TRBV9 and TRBJ2-3, with D uncertain. Germline assignment: CDR1 SGDLS and CDR2 YYNGEE. With 4 bases removed from V and 5 bases from J, the gap between germline ends came to 11 bases. The CDR3 totals 13 residues. The CDR3 coding sequence is TGTGCCAGCAGCATGAGCCTCGTAGATACGCAGTATTTT. This gives the protein CASSMSLVDTQYF.

The rearrangement joins TRBV4-1 to TRBJ2-1; D is possibly TRBD2 (5 bases). Trimming shortened V by 6 bases and J by 0 bases, and 15 bases separated the two germline ends. Germline V CDR1 and CDR2: MGHRA, YSYEKL. The CDR3 consists of 16 residues. The CDR3 protein is CASSRTDSSSYNEQFF. CDR3 bases: TGCGCCAGCAGTCGAACGGACTCGAGCTCCTACAATGAGCAGTTCTTC.

This clonotype was recorded at least ten times. The chain joins TRBV20-1 to TRBJ1-1; D may be TRBD1 (5 bases). The CDR3 has 13 amino acids. The V gene's germline CDR1 is DFQATT and CDR2 SNEGSKA (reference sequence). Trimming removed 5 bases at V and 1 base at J, with 11 bases between. CDR3 in DNA: TGCAGTGCTTCTCCCGACAGGAACACTGAAGCTTTCTTT. Translated: CSASPDRNTEAFF.

This clonotype was recorded at least ten times. V is TRBV7-2 and J is TRBJ2-5; D not resolved. V lost 2 bases and J lost 5, with 6 bases in between. The CDR3 loop spans 12 amino acids. Germline CDR1 reads SGHTA; CDR2 reads FQGNSA. This CDR3 reads CASSLYRETQYF. DNA of the CDR3: TGTGCCAGCAGCTTATATAGGGAGACCCAGTACTTC.